Presented here are 22 T cell receptor beta chains from one specimen sequenced in a study of cytomegalovirus exposure and HLA in healthy donors. The PCR used 60 Vbeta and 13 Jbeta primers. Libraries were prepared by immunoSEQ multiplex PCR; TCRdb keeps only in-frame clonotypes and omits some of them. This table has 150,000 to 250,000 clones, 79% appearing once. The sample was PBMCs. These receptors came from a woman younger than 45 in good health and CMV-seropositive.

This clone appeared a few times. This chain connects TRBV2 to TRBJ1-1; D not resolved. This CDR3 is built from 15 residues. The V and J ends lost 4 bases and 1 base respectively, with 13 bases between them. Germline V gives CDR1 SNHLY, CDR2 FYNNEI. DNA for the CDR3: TGTGCCAGCAGTGGTCGGGAAGGGCCGAACACTGAAGCTTTCTTT. Its translation: CASSGREGPNTEAFF.

The genes are TRBV5-6 and TRBJ1-2; 11 bases map to TRBD1. CDR3 length equals 16 residues. V lost 2 bases, J lost 2 bases, and 5 bases stayed unmatched. CDR1 and CDR2 from the germline V gene are SGHDT and YYEEEE. The CDR3 nucleotides are TGTGCCAGCAGCTTACGAGGGACAGGGGGGAACTATGGCTACACCTTC. It encodes CASSLRGTGGNYGYTF.

The J gene is TRBJ2-1, the V gene TRBV11-3, with 7 bases that match TRBD1. This CDR3 spans 15 amino acids. The trim removed 5 bases at V and 1 base at J, leaving 5 bases unmatched. The germline V gene encodes CDR1 SGHNT and CDR2 YENEEA. CDR3 loop: CASSPGTASYNEQFF. CDR3 DNA: TGTGCCAGCAGCCCCGGGACAGCATCCTACAATGAGCAGTTCTTC.

The chain is built from TRBV4-3 and TRBJ2-3; 7 positions agree with TRBD2. CDR1 is LGHNA, CDR2 YSLEER, per germline. Trimming removed 4 bases from V and 0 bases from J; junction bases left unmatched: 7. The CDR3 covers 16 residues. The CDR3: CASSLEGRGSTDTQYF. The CDR3 DNA reads TGCGCCAGCAGCCTAGAGGGGCGGGGGAGCACAGATACGCAGTATTTT.

There are a few counts of this clone. The rearrangement uses TRBV11-2 and TRBJ1-1, with D possibly TRBD1 on 6 matching bases. V lost 5 bases and J lost 6, with 16 bases in between. Per germline, CDR1 SGHAT and CDR2 FQNNGV. CDR3 size: 14 residues. CDR3 loop: CASSAPRTDPEAFF. As DNA, the CDR3 is TGTGCCAGCAGCGCTCCCCGGACAGACCCTGAAGCTTTCTTT.

The chain employs TRBV30 and TRBJ1-5; 7 bases are a match to TRBD1. The germline CDR1 and CDR2 sequences are GTSNPN and SVGIG (reference sequence). The CDR3 sequence is 14 residues long. The trim removed 7 bases at V and 0 bases at J, leaving 6 bases unmatched. The CDR3 is CASGQTNSNQPQHF. For the CDR3, the DNA is TGTGCCTCGGGACAGACTAATAGCAATCAGCCCCAGCATTTT. The variable domain in full, with the rest retrieved from reference TRBV30 and TRBJ1-5, is SQTIHQWPATLVQPVGSPLSLECTVEGTSNPNLYWYRQAAGRGLQLLFYSVGIGQISSEVPQNLSASRPQDRQFILSSKKLLLSDSGFYLCASGQTNSNQPQHFGDGTRLSIL.

As DNA, the CDR3 is TGTGCCAGCAGTACCGGGACAGGGGGCATCCAGCCCCAGCATTTT. Protein: CASSTGTGGIQPQHF. V and J are TRBV2 and TRBJ1-5; 12 nucleotides match TRBD1. This CDR3 comprises 15 residues. V shed 5 bases and J 7 bases; nucleotides not matched to a gene: 6. Germline-derived CDR1 and CDR2 are SNHLY and FYNNEI.

This chain uses TRBV19 with TRBJ1-2; possibly TRBD1 for D (6 bases). Trimming removed 6 bases from V and 8 bases from J, with 22 bases in between. Germline CDR1 reads LNHDA; CDR2 reads SQIVND (reference sequence). The CDR3 covers 15 residues. CDR3 in amino acids: CASRNGQRGVGGYTF. CDR3 DNA sequence: TGTGCCAGTAGGAACGGACAGCGGGGGGTAGGGGGCTACACCTTC.

The V gene is TRBV10-1, the J gene TRBJ1-1; TRBD1 is a possible D gene (5 bases). Germline CDR1 reads WNHNN; CDR2 reads SYGVQD (reference sequence). The length of the CDR3 is 16 residues. Trimming stripped 0 bases from V and 5 bases from J, with 16 bases between. CDR3 DNA sequence: TGCGCCAGCAGTGAGTCCGGGCAGGGCCCTCGGACTGAAGCTTTCTTT. Protein sequence: CASSESGQGPRTEAFF.

The rearrangement uses TRBV27 and TRBJ2-7; 7 positions agree with TRBD1. The V and J ends lost 5 bases and 3 bases, in that order; junction bases with no gene match: 10. Germline V gene lookup returns CDR1 MNHEY and CDR2 SMNVEV (reference sequence). CDR3 length equals 15 residues. CDR3 in DNA: TGTGCCAGCAGTGGCCGGGACAGTTGGTTCTACGAGCAGTACTTC. This sequence encodes CASSGRDSWFYEQYF.

A word on this clone: At one of its ends the junction is not consistent with the germline gene, which may arise from a read error. V usage is TRBV7-9 and J usage is TRBJ2-2; D may be TRBD2 (5 bases). The length of the CDR3 is 16 residues. Germline CDR1 and CDR2: SEHNR and FQNEAQ (reference sequence). CDR3 region: CSSSLGLDLNTGELFF. The CDR3 DNA reads as TGTTCCAGCAGCTTAGGGTTGGACTTGAACACCGGGGAGCTGTTTTTT.

This chain joins TRBV10-2 and TRBJ2-1; 11 bases align to TRBD1. V shed 7 bases and J 0 bases; nucleotides not matched to a gene: 14. In germline, CDR1 is WSHSY, CDR2 SAAADI. This CDR3 has 19 residues. CDR3 sequence: CASKRDRGLSISSYNEQFF. CDR3 bases: TGCGCCAGCAAGAGGGACAGGGGGTTAAGCATAAGCTCCTACAATGAGCAGTTCTTC.

This clone came up once. The gene calls are TRBV4-3 and TRBJ2-5; a weak D match, TRBD1 (6 bases). The V end lost 4 bases, the J end lost 5 bases, and 11 bases lay between the germline ends. The CDR3 length is 13 residues. CDR1 and CDR2 (germline): LGHNA, YSLEER. CDR3 coding DNA: TGCGCCAGCAGCCCTTCCAGGGGCGAGACCCAGTACTTC. This sequence encodes CASSPSRGETQYF.

This chain connects TRBV27 to TRBJ1-2; 7 bases fit TRBD1. Germline CDR1 reads MNHEY; CDR2 reads SMNVEV (reference sequence). V lost 1 base and J lost 5; bases outside the gene matches: 7. The CDR3 contains 15 residues. For the CDR3, the DNA is TGTGCCAGCAGTTTATATAGGGGGCAAGGATATGGCTACACCTTC. This codes for CASSLYRGQGYGYTF.

The chain is built from TRBV5-5 and TRBJ2-7; 11 bases fit TRBD2. V gave up 5 bases and J gave up 3 bases; unmatched junction bases: 4. This CDR3 spans 14 amino acids. Per the germline V gene, CDR1 is SGHKS and CDR2 is YYEKEE (reference sequence). CDR3 DNA: TGTGCCAGCAGTTTTGGACTAGCGGGCTACGAGCAGTACTTC. Translated: CASSFGLAGYEQYF.

This rearrangement joins TRBV5-4 to TRBJ2-1; D perhaps matches TRBD1 (6 bases). This CDR3 is 13 amino acids long. CDR1 is SGHNT and CDR2 is YYREEE in the germline V gene (reference sequence). V lost 2 bases, J lost 8 bases, and 11 bases lay in between. The CDR3 protein is CASSFGRGYEQFF. In nucleotides, the CDR3 is TGTGCCAGCAGCTTTGGCAGGGGTTATGAGCAGTTCTTC. The whole variable domain, filled in from reference TRBV5-4 and TRBJ2-1, reads ETGVTQSPTHLIKTRGQQVTLRCSSQSGHNTVSWYQQALGQGPQFIFQYYREEENGRGNFPPRFSGLQFPNYSSELNVNALELDDSALYLCASSFGRGYEQFFGPGTRLTVL.

The chain has TRBV4-3 and TRBJ1-2, with 7 bases matching TRBD1. The germline CDR1 and CDR2 sequences are LGHNA and YSLEER. CDR3 size: 15 residues. V lost 1 base, J lost 6 bases, and 8 bases stayed unmatched. CDR3 nucleotide sequence: TGCGCCAGCAGCCAAGTTGACAGGGTGGAGGATGGCTACACCTTC. As protein: CASSQVDRVEDGYTF.

The chain employs TRBV7-2 and TRBJ1-5; D is ambiguous. The CDR3 is 13 amino acids. V was shortened by 5 bases and J by 11 bases, with 16 bases between the two germline ends. Germline V lookup: CDR1 SGHTA, CDR2 FQGNSA. The CDR3 here is CASSPGNLVTQHF. The CDR3 DNA reads TGTGCCAGCAGCCCCGGGAATTTGGTGACCCAGCATTTT. The complete variable domain, with remaining parts taken from reference TRBV7-2 and TRBJ1-5, reads GAGVSQSPSNKVTEKGKDVELRCDPISGHTALYWYRQSLGQGLEFLIYFQGNSAPDKSGLPSDRFSAERTGGSVSTLTIQRTQQEDSAVYLCASSPGNLVTQHFGDGTRLSIL.

J is TRBJ2-4 and V is TRBV6-1; the match to TRBD2 covers 14 bases. V lost 3 bases to trimming and J lost 7 bases; unmatched junction nucleotides: 11. The CDR3 is made up of 18 amino acids. The germline V gene has CDR1 MNHNS and CDR2 SASEGT. This CDR3 is CASSDIGPTSGGGNIQYF. The CDR3 nucleotides read TGTGCCAGCAGTGATATTGGGCCGACTAGCGGGGGGGGTAACATTCAGTACTTC.

This sequence joins TRBV19 and TRBJ1-2, with D possibly TRBD1 on 6 matching bases. Germline V CDR1 and CDR2: LNHDA, SQIVND (reference sequence). The length of the CDR3 is 14 residues. V lost 4 bases and J 2 bases, leaving 11 bases between the germline ends. CDR3 residues: CASSKRTENYGYTF. The CDR3 bases are TGTGCCAGTAGTAAACGGACAGAGAACTATGGCTACACCTTC.

CDR3 sequence reads: CASSPGTSYEQYF. CDR3 DNA sequence: TGTGCCAGCAGCCCGGGGACTAGCTACGAGCAGTACTTC. The V call is TRBV7-2, the J call TRBJ2-7; 8 bases are shared with TRBD2. Germline lookup yields CDR1 SGHTA and CDR2 FQGNSA. The CDR3 is 13 amino acids. Germline trimming cut 5 bases from V and 3 bases from J; bases unmatched to any gene: 3.

The chain couples TRBV4-3 to TRBJ1-2, with D maybe TRBD1 (6 bases). The CDR3 is 15 amino acids. V lost 1 base and J lost 6, with 15 bases in between. The germline gives CDR1 LGHNA, CDR2 YSLEER. The CDR3 spells CASSQVGGGRDGYTF. CDR3 DNA sequence: TGCGCCAGCAGCCAAGTCGGCGGGGGCAGAGATGGCTACACCTTC.